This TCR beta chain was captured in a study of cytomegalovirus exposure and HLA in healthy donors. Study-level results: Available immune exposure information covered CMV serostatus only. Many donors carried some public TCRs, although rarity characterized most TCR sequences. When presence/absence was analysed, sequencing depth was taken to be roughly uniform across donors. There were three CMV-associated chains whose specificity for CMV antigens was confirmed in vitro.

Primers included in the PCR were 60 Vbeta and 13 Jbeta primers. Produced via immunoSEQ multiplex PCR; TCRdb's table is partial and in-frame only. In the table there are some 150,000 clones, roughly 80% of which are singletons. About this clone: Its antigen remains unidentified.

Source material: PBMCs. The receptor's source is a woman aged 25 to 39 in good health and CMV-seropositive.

The DNA of the CDR3 is TGCGCCAGCAGCCTTACCTCGACTCGGGAGCAGTTCTTC. Amino acid sequence: CASSLTSTREQFF. J is TRBJ2-1 and V is TRBV5-1; no clear D. This CDR3 has 13 amino acids. In germline, CDR1 is SGHRS, CDR2 YFSETQ. Trimming shortened V by 4 bases and J by 10 bases, and 15 bases separated the two germline ends.